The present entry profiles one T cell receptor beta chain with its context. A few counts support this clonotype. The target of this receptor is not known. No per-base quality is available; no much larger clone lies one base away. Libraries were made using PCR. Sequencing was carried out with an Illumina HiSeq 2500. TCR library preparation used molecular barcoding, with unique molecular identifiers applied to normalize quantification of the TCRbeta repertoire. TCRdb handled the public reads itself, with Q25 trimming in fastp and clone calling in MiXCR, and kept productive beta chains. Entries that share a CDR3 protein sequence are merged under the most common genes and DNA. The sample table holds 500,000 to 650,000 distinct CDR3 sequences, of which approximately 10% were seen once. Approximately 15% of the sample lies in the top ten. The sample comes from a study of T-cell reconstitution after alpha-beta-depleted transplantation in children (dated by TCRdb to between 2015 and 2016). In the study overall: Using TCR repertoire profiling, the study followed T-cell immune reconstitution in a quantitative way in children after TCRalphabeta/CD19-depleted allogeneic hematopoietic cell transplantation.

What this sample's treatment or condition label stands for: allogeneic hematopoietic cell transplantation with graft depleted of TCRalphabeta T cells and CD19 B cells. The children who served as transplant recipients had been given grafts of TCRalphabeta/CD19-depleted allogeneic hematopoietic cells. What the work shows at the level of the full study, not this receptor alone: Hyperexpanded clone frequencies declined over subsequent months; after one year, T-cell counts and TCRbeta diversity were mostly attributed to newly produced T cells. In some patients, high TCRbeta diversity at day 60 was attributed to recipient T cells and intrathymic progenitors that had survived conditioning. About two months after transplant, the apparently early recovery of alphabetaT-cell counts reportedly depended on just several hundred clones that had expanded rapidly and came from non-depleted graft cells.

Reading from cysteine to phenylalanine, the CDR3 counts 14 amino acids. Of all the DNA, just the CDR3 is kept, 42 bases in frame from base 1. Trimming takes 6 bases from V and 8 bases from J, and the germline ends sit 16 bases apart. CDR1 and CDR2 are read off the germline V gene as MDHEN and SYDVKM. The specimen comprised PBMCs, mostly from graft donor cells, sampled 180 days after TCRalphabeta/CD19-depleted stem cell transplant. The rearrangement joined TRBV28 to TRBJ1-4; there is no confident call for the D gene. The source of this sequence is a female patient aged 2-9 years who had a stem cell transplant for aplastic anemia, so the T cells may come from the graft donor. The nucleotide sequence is TGTGCCAGCAGCCTACGTCTAGCCCTGGAAAAACTGTTTTTT. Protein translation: CASSLRLALEKLFF.